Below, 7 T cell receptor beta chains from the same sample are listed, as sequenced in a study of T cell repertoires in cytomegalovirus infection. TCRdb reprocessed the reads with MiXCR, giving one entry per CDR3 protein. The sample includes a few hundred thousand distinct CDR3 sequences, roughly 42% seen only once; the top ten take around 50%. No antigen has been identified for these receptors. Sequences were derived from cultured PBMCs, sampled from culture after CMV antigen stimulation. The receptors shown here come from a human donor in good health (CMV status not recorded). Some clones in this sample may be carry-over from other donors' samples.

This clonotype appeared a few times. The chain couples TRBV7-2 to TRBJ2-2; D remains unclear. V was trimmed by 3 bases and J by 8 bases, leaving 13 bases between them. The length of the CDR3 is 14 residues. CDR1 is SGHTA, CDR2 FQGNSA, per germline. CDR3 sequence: CASSLGPDSGELFF. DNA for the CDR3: TGTGCCAGCAGCTTGGGCCCCGACTCGGGGGAGCTGTTTTTT.

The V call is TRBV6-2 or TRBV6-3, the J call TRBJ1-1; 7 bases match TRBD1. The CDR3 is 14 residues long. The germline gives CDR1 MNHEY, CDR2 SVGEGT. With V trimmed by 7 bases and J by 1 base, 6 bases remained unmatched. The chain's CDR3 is CASNWDRGNTEAFF. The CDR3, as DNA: TGTGCCAGCAACTGGGACAGAGGGAACACTGAAGCTTTCTTT.

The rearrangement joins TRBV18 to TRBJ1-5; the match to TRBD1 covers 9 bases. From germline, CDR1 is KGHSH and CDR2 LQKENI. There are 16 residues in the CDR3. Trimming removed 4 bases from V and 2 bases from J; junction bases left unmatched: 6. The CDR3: CASSRQGGLGNQPQHF. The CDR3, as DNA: TGTGCCAGCTCACGACAGGGGGGCTTAGGCAATCAGCCCCAGCATTTT. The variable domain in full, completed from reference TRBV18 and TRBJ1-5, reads NAGVMQNPRHLVRRRGQEARLRCSPMKGHSHVYWYRQLPEEGLKFMVYLQKENIIDESGMPKERFSAEFPKEGPSILRIQQVVRGDSAAYFCASSRQGGLGNQPQHFGDGTRLSIL.

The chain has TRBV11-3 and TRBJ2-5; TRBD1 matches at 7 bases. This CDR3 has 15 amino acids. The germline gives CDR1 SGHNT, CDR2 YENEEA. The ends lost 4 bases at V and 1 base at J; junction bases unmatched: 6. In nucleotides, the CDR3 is TGTGCCAGCAGCTCGGGACAGCCTTCCCAAGAGACCCAGTACTTC. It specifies CASSSGQPSQETQYF.

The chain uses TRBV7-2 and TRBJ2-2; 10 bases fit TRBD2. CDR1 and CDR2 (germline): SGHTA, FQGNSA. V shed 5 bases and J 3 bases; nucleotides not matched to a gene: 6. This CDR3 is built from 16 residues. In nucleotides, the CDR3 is TGTGCCAGCAGCCGGGCGACTAGCGGGTACACCGGGGAGCTGTTTTTT. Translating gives CASSRATSGYTGELFF.

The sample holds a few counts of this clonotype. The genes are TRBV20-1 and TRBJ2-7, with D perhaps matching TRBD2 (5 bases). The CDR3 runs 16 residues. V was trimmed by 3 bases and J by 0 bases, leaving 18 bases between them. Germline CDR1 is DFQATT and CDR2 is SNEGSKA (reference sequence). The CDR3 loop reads CSASGVDYENSYEQYF. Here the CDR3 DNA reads TGCAGTGCTAGCGGTGTCGACTACGAAAACTCCTACGAGCAGTACTTC.

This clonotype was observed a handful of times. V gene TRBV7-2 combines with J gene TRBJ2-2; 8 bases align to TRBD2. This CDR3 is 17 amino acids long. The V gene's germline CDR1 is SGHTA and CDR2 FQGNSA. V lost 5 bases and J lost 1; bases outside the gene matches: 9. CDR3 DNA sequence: TGTGCCAGCAGCCTACCCAACAGCGGGAGGAACACCGGGGAGCTGTTTTTT. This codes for CASSLPNSGRNTGELFF.